This section outlines one T cell receptor (beta chain) sequence together with its context. Sequencing of TCR beta drew on CD8+ and CD4+ T cells from blood. In the multiple sclerosis control group, patients were treatment-naive and had stable or active relapsing-remitting disease. cDNA came from roughly 0.5 to 1 ug RNA primed by random hexamers. By means of immunoSEQ multiplex PCR, TCR beta CDR3 spanning 54 Vbeta and 13 Jbeta underwent amplification. TCRdb passed the immunoSEQ multiplex PCR reads through MiXCR, listing each CDR3 protein once. Here the sample spans almost 450,000 distinct CDR3 sequences, approximately 85% being singletons. The entry originates in a study of CD8 T cells in Susac syndrome. This CDR3 is 11 amino acids long. Germline V gene data show CDR1 as SGHAT and CDR2 as FQNNGV. The ends were cut back, 2 bases at V and 9 bases at J, with 5 bases in the middle.

This rearrangement joins TRBV11-2 to TRBJ2-1; D gene unclear. The sequenced sample was CD8+ T cells from PBMCs. This receptor was taken from a human donor with multiple sclerosis. The CDR3 region has the DNA TGTGCCAGCAGCTTATACTTTGAGCAGTTCTTC. Translated, it gives CASSLYFEQFF. The full variable domain, its missing parts supplied by reference TRBV11-2 and TRBJ2-1, is EAGVAQSPRYKIIEKRQSVAFWCNPISGHATLYWYQQILGQGPKLLIQFQNNGVVDDSQLPKDRFSAERLKGVDSTLKIQPAKLEDSAVYLCASSLYFEQFFGPGTRLTVL.